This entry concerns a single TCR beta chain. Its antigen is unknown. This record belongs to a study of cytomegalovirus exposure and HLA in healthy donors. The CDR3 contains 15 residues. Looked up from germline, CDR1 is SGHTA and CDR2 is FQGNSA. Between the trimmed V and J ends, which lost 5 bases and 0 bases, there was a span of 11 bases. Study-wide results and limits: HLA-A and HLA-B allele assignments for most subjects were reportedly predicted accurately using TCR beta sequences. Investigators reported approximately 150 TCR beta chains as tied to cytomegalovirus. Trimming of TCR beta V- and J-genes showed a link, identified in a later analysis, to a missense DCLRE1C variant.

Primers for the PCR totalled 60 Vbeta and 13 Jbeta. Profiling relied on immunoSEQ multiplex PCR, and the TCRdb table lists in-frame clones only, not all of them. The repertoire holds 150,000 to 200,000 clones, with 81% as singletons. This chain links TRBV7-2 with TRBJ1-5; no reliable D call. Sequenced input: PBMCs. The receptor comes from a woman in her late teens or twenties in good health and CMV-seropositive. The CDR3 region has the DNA TGTGCCAGCAGCCGAGACTTGTCTAGCAATCAGCCCCAGCATTTT. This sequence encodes CASSRDLSSNQPQHF.